This TCR beta chain was retrieved from a study of cytomegalovirus exposure and HLA in healthy donors. Study-level information: Earlier findings included nearly 120 million unique TCR beta sequences obtained from 150 million to 200 million T cells. Study results and limitations: Sequences of the TCR beta chain were said to predict the HLA-A and HLA-B alleles of most subjects accurately.

Unrecorded immune exposures were likely, despite nominal health at sampling. Points on this clone: Its antigen is currently unknown.

This CDR3 spans 13 amino acids. The V gene lost 7 bases and the J gene lost 3 bases, with 12 bases spanning the gap. From germline, CDR1 is LNHDA and CDR2 SQIVND (reference sequence). PCR used 60 Vbeta primers and 13 Jbeta primers. Repertoires were generated with immunoSEQ multiplex PCR, while TCRdb's copy carries only in-frame clones and drops some. The sample includes around 90,000 clones, approximately 80% of them seen just once. The receptor's source is a woman in her forties in good health and CMV-seronegative. The sample was PBMCs. This chain joins TRBV19 and TRBJ1-2; tentative D call: TRBD1 (6 bases). CDR3 amino acids: CASKVEGDYGYTF. The CDR3 DNA follows: TGTGCCAGTAAGGTAGAGGGGGACTATGGCTACACCTTC.